This T cell receptor (beta chain) was obtained from a study of cytomegalovirus exposure and HLA in healthy donors. This CDR3 comprises 14 residues. V was pared by 6 bases and J by 8 bases, with 14 bases between. The germline V gene has CDR1 LNHDA and CDR2 SQIVND (reference sequence). Sequencing used immunoSEQ multiplex PCR; TCRdb keeps in-frame clones, though not all of them. The sample shows 45,000 to 65,000 clones, 89% of them seen only once. The rearrangement links TRBV19 to TRBJ1-6; D gene unclear. The sequence came from a young woman in good health and CMV-seropositive. The sequenced sample was PBMCs. CDR3 amino acids: CASRVAGLYSPLHF. CDR3 bases: TGTGCCAGTAGAGTAGCCGGACTTTATTCACCCCTCCACTTT.